One TCR beta chain is described in this entry. This sample is drawn from a study of blood T cell repertoires in COVID-19. Study at large: The samples span acute and convalescent COVID-19 from the United States, Italy and Spain.

V was pared by 6 bases and J by 6 bases, with 6 bases between. The CDR3 extends over 11 amino acids. Clones were sequenced by immunoSEQ multiplex PCR, and TCRdb holds only the in-frame ones, with some missing. The table has about 50,000 clones, around four fifths seen once. The source material was peripheral blood. The V and J genes are TRBV12-3 or TRBV12-4 and TRBJ2-1; unclear D gene. The receptor's source is a human donor in a cohort sampled during active COVID-19. The CDR3, as DNA: TGTGCCAGCAGCGTATTCAATGAGCAGTTCTTC. As protein: CASSVFNEQFF.